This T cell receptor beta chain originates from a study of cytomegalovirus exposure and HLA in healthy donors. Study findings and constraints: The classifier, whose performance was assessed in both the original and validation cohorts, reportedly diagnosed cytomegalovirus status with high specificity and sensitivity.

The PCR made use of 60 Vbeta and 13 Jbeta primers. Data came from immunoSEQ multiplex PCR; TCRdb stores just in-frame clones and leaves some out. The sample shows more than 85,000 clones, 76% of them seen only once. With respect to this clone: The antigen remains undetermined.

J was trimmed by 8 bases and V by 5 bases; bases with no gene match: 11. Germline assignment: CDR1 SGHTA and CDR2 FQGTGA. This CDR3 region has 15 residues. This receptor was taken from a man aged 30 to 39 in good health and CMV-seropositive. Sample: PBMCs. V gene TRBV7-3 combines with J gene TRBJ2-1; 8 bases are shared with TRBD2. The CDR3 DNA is TGTGCCAGCAGCGCGAGCGGGGGTCTGGGGGATGAGCAGTTCTTC. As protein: CASSASGGLGDEQFF.